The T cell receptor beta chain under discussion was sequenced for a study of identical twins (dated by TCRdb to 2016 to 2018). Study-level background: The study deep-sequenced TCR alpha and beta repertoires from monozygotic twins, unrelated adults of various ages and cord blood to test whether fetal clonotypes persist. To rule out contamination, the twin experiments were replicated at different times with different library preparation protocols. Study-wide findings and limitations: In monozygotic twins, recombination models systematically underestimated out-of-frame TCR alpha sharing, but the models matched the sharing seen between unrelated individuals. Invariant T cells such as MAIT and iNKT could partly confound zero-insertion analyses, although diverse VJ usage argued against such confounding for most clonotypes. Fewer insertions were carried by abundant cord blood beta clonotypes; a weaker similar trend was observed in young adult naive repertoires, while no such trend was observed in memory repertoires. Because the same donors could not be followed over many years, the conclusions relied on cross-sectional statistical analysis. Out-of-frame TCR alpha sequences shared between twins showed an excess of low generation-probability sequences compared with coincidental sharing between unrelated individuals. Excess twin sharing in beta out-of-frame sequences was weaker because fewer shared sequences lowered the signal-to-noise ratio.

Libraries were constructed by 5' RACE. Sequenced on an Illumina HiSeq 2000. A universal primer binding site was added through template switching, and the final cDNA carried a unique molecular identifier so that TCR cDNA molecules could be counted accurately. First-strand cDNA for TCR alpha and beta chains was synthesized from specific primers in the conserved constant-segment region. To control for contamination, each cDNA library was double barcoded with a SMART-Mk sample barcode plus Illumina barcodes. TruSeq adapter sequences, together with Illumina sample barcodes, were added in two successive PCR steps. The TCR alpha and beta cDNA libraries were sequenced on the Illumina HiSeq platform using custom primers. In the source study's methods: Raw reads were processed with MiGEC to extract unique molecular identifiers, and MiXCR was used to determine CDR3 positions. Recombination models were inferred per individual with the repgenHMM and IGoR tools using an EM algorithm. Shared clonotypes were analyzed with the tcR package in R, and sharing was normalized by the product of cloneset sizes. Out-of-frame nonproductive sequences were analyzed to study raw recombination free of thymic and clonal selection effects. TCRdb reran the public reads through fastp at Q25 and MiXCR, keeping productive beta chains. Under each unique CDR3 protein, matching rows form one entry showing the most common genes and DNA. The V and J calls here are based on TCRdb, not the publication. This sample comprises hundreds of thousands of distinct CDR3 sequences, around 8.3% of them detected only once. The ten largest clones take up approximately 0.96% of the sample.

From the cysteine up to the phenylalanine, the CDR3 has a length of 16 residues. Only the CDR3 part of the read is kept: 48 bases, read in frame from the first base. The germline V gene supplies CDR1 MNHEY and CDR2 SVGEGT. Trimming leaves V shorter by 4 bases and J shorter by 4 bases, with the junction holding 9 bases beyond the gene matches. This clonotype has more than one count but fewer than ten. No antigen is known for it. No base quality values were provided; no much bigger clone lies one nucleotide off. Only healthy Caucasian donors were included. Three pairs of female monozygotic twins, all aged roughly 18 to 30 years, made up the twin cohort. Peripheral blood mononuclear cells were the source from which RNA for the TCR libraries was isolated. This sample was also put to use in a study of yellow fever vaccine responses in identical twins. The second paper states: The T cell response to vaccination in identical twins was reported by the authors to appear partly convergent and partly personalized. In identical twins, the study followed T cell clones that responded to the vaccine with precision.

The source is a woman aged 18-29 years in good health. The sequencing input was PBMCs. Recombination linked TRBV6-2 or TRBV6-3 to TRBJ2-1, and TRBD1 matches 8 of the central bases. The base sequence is TGTGCCAGCAGTTCCATCCGGGACAGGCCTTACAATGAGCAGTTCTTC. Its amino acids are CASSSIRDRPYNEQFF.